Presented here are 11 T cell receptor beta chains from one specimen sequenced in a study of T cells in Graves' hyperthyroidism and ophthalmopathy. There were TCR beta CDR3 regions amplified from RNA transcripts. In the first-round RT-PCR of the TCR CDR3, the HTBI primer set was used. TCRdb reanalysed the multiplex PCR reads using MiXCR and keeps one entry per CDR3 protein. This sample has 360,000 or so distinct CDR3 sequences, with about a fifth found just once. Material for sequencing was blood. These receptors were obtained from a woman aged 18 to 35 with Graves' hyperthyroidism.

This clonotype was seen ten or more times. The chain carries TRBV6-5 and TRBJ1-1; possible D gene TRBD1, 6 bases. The CDR3 length is 12 residues. Trimming stripped 6 bases from V and 10 bases from J, with 15 bases between. The germline V gene encodes CDR1 MNHEY and CDR2 SVGAGI. CDR3 in amino acids: CASSLGGRAAFF. The CDR3 nucleotides read TGTGCCAGCAGCCTCGGGGGCCGTGCAGCTTTCTTT.

The CDR3 bases are TGTGCCAGCAGTTCACACCTCCAGACTAGCGGACAAGAGACCCAGTACTTC. The encoded protein is CASSSHLQTSGQETQYF. V gene TRBV27 combines with J gene TRBJ2-5, with TRBD2 matching over 9 bases. Germline V gene sequence: CDR1 MNHEY, CDR2 SMNVEV (reference sequence). The CDR3 runs to 17 residues. Trimming cost V 4 bases and J 2 bases; bases outside gene matches: 11.

This clonotype was counted many times. The J gene is TRBJ1-1, the V gene TRBV6-1; no reliable D call. The CDR3 has 15 residues. The germline CDR1 and CDR2 sequences are MNHNS and SASEGT. The V end lost 6 bases, the J end lost 3 bases, and 17 bases lay between the germline ends. The CDR3 sequence: CASRSATGGYTEAFF. For the CDR3, the DNA is TGTGCCAGCAGATCTGCGACTGGAGGCTACACTGAAGCTTTCTTT.

This clonotype was seen ten or more times. The J gene is TRBJ1-1, the V gene TRBV7-2, with TRBD1 matching over 9 bases. V dropped 0 bases and J dropped 11; count of bases not matched to a gene: 4. CDR3 length: 13 residues. Germline CDR1 reads SGHTA; CDR2 reads FQGNSA. CDR3 amino acids: CASSLAGQGRAFF. The CDR3, as DNA: TGTGCCAGCAGCTTAGCCGGACAGGGGCGCGCTTTCTTT. The whole variable domain, filled in from reference TRBV7-2 and TRBJ1-1, reads GAGVSQSPSNKVTEKGKDVELRCDPISGHTALYWYRQSLGQGLEFLIYFQGNSAPDKSGLPSDRFSAERTGGSVSTLTIQRTQQEDSAVYLCASSLAGQGRAFFGQGTRLTVV.

This clonotype has just one count. V usage is TRBV25-1 and J usage is TRBJ1-3; D ambiguous. The CDR3 totals 15 residues. The germline V gene encodes CDR1 MGHDK and CDR2 SYGVNS. Trimming shortened V by 2 bases and J by 0 bases, and 8 bases separated the two germline ends. For the CDR3, the DNA is TGTGCCAGCAGTGAACGGAGATTCTCTGGAAACACCATATATTTT. Residues: CASSERRFSGNTIYF.

This clonotype appeared many times. The V call is TRBV20-1, the J call TRBJ1-5, with 7 bases matching TRBD1. Losses at the gene ends were 4 bases for V and 4 bases for J; bases not matched to a gene: 10. This CDR3 has 15 amino acids. The germline gives CDR1 DFQATT, CDR2 SNEGSKA (reference sequence). CDR3 amino acids: CSAKRTGDGNQPQHF. As DNA, the CDR3 is TGCAGTGCTAAAAGGACAGGTGATGGAAATCAGCCCCAGCATTTT.

The V gene is TRBV20-1, the J gene TRBJ1-1; 9 bases are a match to TRBD1. The germline gives CDR1 DFQATT, CDR2 SNEGSKA (reference sequence). The CDR3 is made up of 14 amino acids. Losses at the gene ends were 5 bases for V and 5 bases for J; bases not matched to a gene: 9. The CDR3 is CSAGRTGGGTEAFF. As DNA, the CDR3 is TGCAGTGCTGGTCGTACAGGGGGCGGAACTGAAGCTTTCTTT.

This clonotype has just a few counts. The CDR3 bases are TGTGCCAGCAGTTTAAATGGGAAGAACACTGAAGCTTTCTTT. Amino acid sequence: CASSLNGKNTEAFF. V is TRBV27 and J is TRBJ1-1; D is ambiguous. CDR1 is MNHEY and CDR2 is SMNVEV in the germline V gene (reference sequence). The CDR3 runs 14 residues. Trimming took 2 bases from V and 1 from J, leaving 8 bases between them.

This clonotype was counted ten times or more. This chain links TRBV15 with TRBJ2-5, with D perhaps matching TRBD1 (6 bases). V was trimmed by 0 bases and J by 2 bases, leaving 13 bases between them. CDR1 and CDR2 from the germline V gene are LNHNV and YYDKDF (reference sequence). The CDR3 runs to 16 residues. The CDR3 sequence: CATSRDPGQKQETQYF. CDR3 bases: TGTGCCACCAGCAGAGATCCTGGACAGAAACAAGAGACCCAGTACTTC. Full variable domain (rest looked up from reference TRBV15 and TRBJ2-5): DAMVIQNPRYQVTQFGKPVTLSCSQTLNHNVMYWYQQKSSQAPKLLFHYYDKDFNNEADTPDNFQSRRPNTSFCFLDIRSPGLGDTAMYLCATSRDPGQKQETQYFGPGTRLLVL.

The chain recombines TRBV13 with TRBJ1-2; the match to TRBD1 covers 7 bases. V lost 4 bases, J lost 0 bases, and 17 bases stayed unmatched. CDR3 length: 19 residues. Germline CDR1 reads PRHDT; CDR2 reads FYEKMQ (reference sequence). DNA for the CDR3: TGTGCCAGCAGCTCCCAGACAGGGAGGACGGTGGATCCTAACTATGGCTACACCTTC. It encodes CASSSQTGRTVDPNYGYTF.

The gene calls are TRBV12-3 or TRBV12-4 and TRBJ2-5; TRBD1 might be the D (6 bases). V lost 5 bases to trimming and J lost 1 base, with 17 bases between them. This CDR3 has 16 residues. The CDR3 DNA reads as TGTGCCAGCAGTGACGGACAGCCCCTGGGCCAAGAGACCCAGTACTTC. It specifies CASSDGQPLGQETQYF.